This T cell receptor (beta chain) was observed in a study of blood T cells in healthy people across ages (dated by TCRdb to between 2015 and 2016). For the wider study: In model experiments, roughly one uniquely barcoded TCR beta cDNA molecule per two T cells was captured by template switching. Two additional independent replicas of 1 million unique cDNA reads from the same blood draw were analyzed for two donors (one aged 18 to 30 and one aged 80 or older). To avoid experimental bias, donors of different ages were randomly spread across the sequencing lanes. The donors were split into four age groups: young (average 16 years), middle-aged (more than 35), aged (around 67) and long-lived (roughly 88). Age-related changes in TCR beta repertoire diversity were measured in the study by deep sequencing normalized with unique cDNA molecular identifiers.

The CDR1 and CDR2 encoded by the germline V gene (reference sequence) are SEHNR and FQNEAQ. V is pared back by 4 bases and J by 7 bases, with 10 bases lying between the germline termini. The CDR3, from cysteine to phenylalanine, totals 12 residues. The sequence is cut down to CDR3 DNA, 36 bases in frame from base 1. The receptor library was made with 5' RACE. The sequencing machine was an Illumina HiSeq 2500. The second PCR ran for roughly 6 to 11 cycles and used a J-beta primer mix along with a sample-barcoded 5' primer. A template-switch 5' adaptor carrying 12 random nucleotides introduced a unique molecular identifier onto each TCR beta cDNA molecule. At least 2.5 million CDR3-containing paired-end reads were obtained from each sample. All of the RNA was converted into first-strand cDNA using the Mint cDNA synthesis kit, with a TRBC-specific oligonucleotide serving as the primer. Following uracil-DNA glycosylase treatment, all cDNA underwent a first 18-cycle PCR with the universal primers M1SS and BC2_uni_R. In the paper's pipeline: Normalization of each sample was performed by random selection of 1 million high-quality reads, each carrying a distinct molecular identifier. Instead of being binned into consensus sequences, reads that shared molecular identifiers were thrown out. CDR3 identification, clonotype clustering and error correction used MiTCR with a Q25 quality threshold and the strictest error-elimination algorithm. Lower-bound total TCR beta diversity was estimated with a nonparametric unseen species model using Euler transformation. TCRdb applied fastp at Q25 and MiXCR to the public reads, then kept only in-frame beta chains. Records with the same CDR3 protein are collapsed into one entry carrying the most frequent genes and DNA. The V and J calls were determined by TCRdb, not by the authors. Counted in this sample were around 990,000 distinct CDR3 sequences; 35% to 45% of them appeared once. The biggest ten clones account for around 13% of the sample.

A note on this clonotype: No cognate antigen has been identified for it. Per-nucleotide qualities are absent, and no much larger clonotype sits a single base away.

General conclusions and limits of the study: Compared with the aged group, more naive CD4+ T cells, fewer expanded clones and increased TCR diversity were shown by the long-lived group, suggesting age selection. Estimates of total diversity from one million sequenced T cells were regarded as lower bounds and underestimates. Observed TCR beta diversity per million T cells fell roughly linearly with age, and a significant reduction was already apparent by age around 39. The CMV infection status of donors was not known, potentially confounding age-related changes in expanded clonotypes. Because profiling used bulk unsorted PBMCs, naive and antigen-experienced compartments could not be compared conclusively. A strong correlation was found between observed TCR beta diversity and the percentage of naive T cells measured by flow cytometry.

The 40 or so donors, aged 6 to 90 years, were systemically healthy Caucasian individuals from Russia. Ten milliliters of peripheral blood were drawn from each donor into EDTA-treated Vacutainer tubes. Ficoll-Paque density-gradient centrifugation was used to isolate PBMCs, with at least 7 million per sample. Trizol reagent was used to extract total RNA from the PBMCs, yielding at least 5.5 micrograms per sample. For every donor, flow cytometry on a PBMC aliquot measured the percentage of naive CD45RAhigh/CD27high T cells. The TCR was taken from a man aged 18 to 30 in good health. This chain joins TRBV7-9 to TRBJ1-1; TRBD1 could be the D gene, as 6 bases match. Sequences were obtained from blood. The DNA sequence is as follows: TGTGCCAGCAGCTGGGGGGCTAATGAAGCTTTCTTT. Translated, it gives CASSWGANEAFF.